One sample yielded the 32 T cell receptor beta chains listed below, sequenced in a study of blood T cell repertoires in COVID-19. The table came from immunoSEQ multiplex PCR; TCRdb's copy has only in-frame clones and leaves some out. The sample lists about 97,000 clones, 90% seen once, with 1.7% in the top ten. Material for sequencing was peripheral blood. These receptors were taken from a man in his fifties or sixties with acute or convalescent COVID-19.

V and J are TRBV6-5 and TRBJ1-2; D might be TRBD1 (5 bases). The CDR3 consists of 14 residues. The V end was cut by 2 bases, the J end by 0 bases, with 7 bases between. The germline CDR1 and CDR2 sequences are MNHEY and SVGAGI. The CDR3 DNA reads TGTGCCAGCAGTTACCGGGGGGCTAACTATGGCTACACCTTC. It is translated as CASSYRGANYGYTF.

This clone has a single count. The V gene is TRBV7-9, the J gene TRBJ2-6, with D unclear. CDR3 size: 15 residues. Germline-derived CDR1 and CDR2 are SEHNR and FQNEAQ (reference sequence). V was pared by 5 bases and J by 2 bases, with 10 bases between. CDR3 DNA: TGTGCCAGCAGCCCGCAGGTACCTGGGGCCAACGTCCTGACTTTC. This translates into CASSPQVPGANVLTF.

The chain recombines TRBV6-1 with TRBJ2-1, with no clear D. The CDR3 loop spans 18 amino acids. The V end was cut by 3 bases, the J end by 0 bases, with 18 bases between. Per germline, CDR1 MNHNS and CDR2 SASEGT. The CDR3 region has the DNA TGTGCCAGCAGTGATCGGCCCCCCCCCGCTAGCTCCTACAATGAGCAGTTCTTC. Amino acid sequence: CASSDRPPPASSYNEQFF.

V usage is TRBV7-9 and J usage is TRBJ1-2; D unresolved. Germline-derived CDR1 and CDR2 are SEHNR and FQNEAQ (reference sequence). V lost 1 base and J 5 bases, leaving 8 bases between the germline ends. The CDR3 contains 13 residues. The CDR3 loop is CASSLGTEYGYTF. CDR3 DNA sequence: TGTGCCAGCAGCTTAGGGACTGAGTATGGCTACACCTTC.

The CDR3 sequence: CASSYNRVKNTEAFF. The CDR3 DNA is TGTGCCAGCAGTTACAACCGGGTGAAGAACACTGAAGCTTTCTTT. The chain has TRBV6-5 and TRBJ1-1, with D unresolved. This CDR3 contains 15 residues. Germline-derived CDR1 and CDR2 are MNHEY and SVGAGI. V was clipped by 2 bases and J by 1 base, with 11 bases between them.

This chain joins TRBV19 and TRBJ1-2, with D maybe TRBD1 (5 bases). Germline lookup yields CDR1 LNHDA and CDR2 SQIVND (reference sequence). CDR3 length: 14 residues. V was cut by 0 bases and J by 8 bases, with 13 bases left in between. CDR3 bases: TGTGCCAGTAGTATAGAGGGGCCTATGACGGGCTACACCTTC. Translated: CASSIEGPMTGYTF.

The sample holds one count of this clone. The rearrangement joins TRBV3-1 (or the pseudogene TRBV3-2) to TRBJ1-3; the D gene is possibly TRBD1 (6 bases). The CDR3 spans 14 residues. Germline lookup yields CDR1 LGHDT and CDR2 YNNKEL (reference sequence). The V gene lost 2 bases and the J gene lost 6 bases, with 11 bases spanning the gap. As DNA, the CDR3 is TGTGCCAGCAGCCAACAGGGGATGATAAACACCATATATTTT. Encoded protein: CASSQQGMINTIYF.

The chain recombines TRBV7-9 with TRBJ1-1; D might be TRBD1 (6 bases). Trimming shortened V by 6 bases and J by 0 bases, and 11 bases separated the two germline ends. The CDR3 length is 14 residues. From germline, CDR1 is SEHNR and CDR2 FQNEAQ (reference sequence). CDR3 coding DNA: TGTGCCAGCAGATCAGACAGGTTGAACACTGAAGCTTTCTTT. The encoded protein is CASRSDRLNTEAFF.

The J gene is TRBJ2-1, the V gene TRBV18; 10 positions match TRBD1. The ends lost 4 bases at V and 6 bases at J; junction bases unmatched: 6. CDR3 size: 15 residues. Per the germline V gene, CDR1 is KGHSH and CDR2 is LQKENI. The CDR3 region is CASSLPGQGTNEQFF. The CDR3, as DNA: TGTGCCAGCTCACTTCCGGGACAGGGGACCAATGAGCAGTTCTTC.

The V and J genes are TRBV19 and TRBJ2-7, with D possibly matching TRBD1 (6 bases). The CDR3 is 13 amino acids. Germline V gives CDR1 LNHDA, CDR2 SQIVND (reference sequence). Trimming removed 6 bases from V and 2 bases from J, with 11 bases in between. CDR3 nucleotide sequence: TGTGCCAGTAGACCGGACAGAACCTACGAGCAGTACTTC. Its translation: CASRPDRTYEQYF.

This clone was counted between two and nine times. The CDR3 nucleotides read TGTGCCAGCAGCCTCGACAGCTCTGGGGCCAACGTCCTGACTTTC. This encodes CASSLDSSGANVLTF. The rearrangement links TRBV3-1 (or the pseudogene TRBV3-2) to TRBJ2-6; maybe TRBD1 (5 bases). V lost 4 bases, J lost 0 bases, and 7 bases lay in between. This CDR3 comprises 15 residues. CDR1 is LGHDT and CDR2 is YNNKEL in the germline V gene (reference sequence).

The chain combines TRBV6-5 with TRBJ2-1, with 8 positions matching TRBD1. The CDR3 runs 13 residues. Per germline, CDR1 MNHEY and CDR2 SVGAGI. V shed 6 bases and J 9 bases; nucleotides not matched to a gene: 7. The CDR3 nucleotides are TGTGCCAGCAGAAGACAGGGGATAGGTGAGCAGTTCTTC. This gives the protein CASRRQGIGEQFF.

The chain's CDR3 is CASRLGNTIYF. The CDR3 nucleotides read TGTGCCAGCAGGTTAGGAAACACCATATATTTT. This chain connects TRBV2 to TRBJ1-3; D gene unclear. The V and J ends lost 6 bases and 4 bases respectively, with 4 bases between them. The germline V gene has CDR1 SNHLY and CDR2 FYNNEI. This CDR3 is built from 11 residues.

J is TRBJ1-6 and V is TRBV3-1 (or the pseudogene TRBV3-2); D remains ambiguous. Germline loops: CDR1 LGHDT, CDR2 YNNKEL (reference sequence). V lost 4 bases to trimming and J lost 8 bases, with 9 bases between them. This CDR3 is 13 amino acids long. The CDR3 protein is CASSPSEDSPLHF. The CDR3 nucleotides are TGTGCCAGCAGCCCGTCGGAGGATTCACCCCTCCACTTT.

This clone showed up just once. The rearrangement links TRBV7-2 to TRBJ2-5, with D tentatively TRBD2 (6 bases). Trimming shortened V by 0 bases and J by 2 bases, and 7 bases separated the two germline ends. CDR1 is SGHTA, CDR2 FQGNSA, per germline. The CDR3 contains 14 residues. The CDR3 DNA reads TGTGCCAGCAGCTTAGCTAGCGGACAAGAGACCCAGTACTTC. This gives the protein CASSLASGQETQYF.

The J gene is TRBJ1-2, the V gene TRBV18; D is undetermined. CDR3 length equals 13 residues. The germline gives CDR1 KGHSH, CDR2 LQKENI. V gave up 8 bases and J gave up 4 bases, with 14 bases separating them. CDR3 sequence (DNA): TGTGCCAGCCAAGAGAGACTGAGCTATGGCTACACCTTC. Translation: CASQERLSYGYTF.

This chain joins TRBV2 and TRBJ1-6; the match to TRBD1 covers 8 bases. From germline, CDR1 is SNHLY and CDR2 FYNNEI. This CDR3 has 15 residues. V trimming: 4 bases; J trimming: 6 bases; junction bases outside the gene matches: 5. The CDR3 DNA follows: TGTGCCAGCAGTGGGGCGACAGGGGTTAATTCACCCCTCCACTTT. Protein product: CASSGATGVNSPLHF.

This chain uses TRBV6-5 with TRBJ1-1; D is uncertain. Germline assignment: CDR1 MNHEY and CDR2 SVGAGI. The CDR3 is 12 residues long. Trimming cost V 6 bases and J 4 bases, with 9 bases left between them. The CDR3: CASSPRFTEAFF. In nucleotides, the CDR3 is TGTGCCAGCAGCCCCCGGTTCACTGAAGCTTTCTTT.

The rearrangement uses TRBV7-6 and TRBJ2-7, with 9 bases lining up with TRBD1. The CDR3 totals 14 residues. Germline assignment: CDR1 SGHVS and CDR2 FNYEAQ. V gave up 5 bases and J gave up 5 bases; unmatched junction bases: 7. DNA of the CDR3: TGTGCCAGCAGCCCGGACAGGGGAGGGAACGAGCAGTACTTC. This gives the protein CASSPDRGGNEQYF.

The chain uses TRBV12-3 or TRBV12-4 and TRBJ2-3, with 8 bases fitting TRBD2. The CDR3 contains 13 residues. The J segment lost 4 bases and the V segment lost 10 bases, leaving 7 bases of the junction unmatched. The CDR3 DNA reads TGTGCCATCGGAATAGCGGGGTCAGATACGCAGTATTTT. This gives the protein CAIGIAGSDTQYF.

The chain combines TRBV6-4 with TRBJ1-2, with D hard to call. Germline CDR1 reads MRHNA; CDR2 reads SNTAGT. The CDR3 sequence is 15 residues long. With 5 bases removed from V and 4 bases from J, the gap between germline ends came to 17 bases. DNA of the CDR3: TGTGCCAGCAGTCCTGGCCTTACATATGGCTATGGCTACACCTTC. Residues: CASSPGLTYGYGYTF.

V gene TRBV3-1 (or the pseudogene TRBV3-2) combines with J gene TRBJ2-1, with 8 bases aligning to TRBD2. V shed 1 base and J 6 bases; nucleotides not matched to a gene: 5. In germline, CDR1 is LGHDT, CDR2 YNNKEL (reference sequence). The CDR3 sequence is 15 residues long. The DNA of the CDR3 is TGTGCCAGCAGCCAAGCGGGGGGGGTGTTCAATGAGCAGTTCTTC. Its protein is CASSQAGGVFNEQFF.

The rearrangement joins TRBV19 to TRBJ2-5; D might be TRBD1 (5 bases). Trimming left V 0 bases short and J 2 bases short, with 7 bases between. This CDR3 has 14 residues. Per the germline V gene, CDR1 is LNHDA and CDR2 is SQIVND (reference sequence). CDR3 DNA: TGTGCCAGTAGTATAGAGGCAGGGCAAGAGACCCAGTACTTC. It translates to CASSIEAGQETQYF.

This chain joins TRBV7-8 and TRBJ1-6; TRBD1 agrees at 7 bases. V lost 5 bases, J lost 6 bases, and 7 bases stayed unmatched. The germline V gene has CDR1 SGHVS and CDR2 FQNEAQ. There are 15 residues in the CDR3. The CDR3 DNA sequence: TGTGCCAGCAGCCATCGACAGGGCTCTAATTCACCCCTCCACTTT. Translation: CASSHRQGSNSPLHF.

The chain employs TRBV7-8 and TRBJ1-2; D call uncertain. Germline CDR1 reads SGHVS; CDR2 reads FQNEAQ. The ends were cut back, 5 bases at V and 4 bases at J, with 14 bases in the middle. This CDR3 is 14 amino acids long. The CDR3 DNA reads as TGTGCCAGCAGCCGCGGCGGATCCGGCTATGGCTACACCTTC. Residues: CASSRGGSGYGYTF.

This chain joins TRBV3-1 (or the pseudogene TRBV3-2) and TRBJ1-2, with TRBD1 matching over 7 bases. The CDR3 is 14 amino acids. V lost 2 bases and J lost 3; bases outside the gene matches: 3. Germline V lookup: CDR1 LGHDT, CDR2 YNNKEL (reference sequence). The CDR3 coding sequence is TGTGCCAGCAGCCAAATTGACAGGGACTATGGCTACACCTTC. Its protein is CASSQIDRDYGYTF.

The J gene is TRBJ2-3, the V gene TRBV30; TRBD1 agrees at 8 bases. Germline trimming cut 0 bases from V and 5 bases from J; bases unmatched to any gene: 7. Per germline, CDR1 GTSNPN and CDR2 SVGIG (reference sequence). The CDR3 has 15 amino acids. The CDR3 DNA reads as TGTGCCTGGAGTGTACACAGGGGGTTGGTAGATACGCAGTATTTT. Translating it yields CAWSVHRGLVDTQYF. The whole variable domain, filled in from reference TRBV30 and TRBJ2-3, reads SQTIHQWPATLVQPVGSPLSLECTVEGTSNPNLYWYRQAAGRGLQLLFYSVGIGQISSEVPQNLSASRPQDRQFILSSKKLLLSDSGFYLCAWSVHRGLVDTQYFGPGTRLTVL.

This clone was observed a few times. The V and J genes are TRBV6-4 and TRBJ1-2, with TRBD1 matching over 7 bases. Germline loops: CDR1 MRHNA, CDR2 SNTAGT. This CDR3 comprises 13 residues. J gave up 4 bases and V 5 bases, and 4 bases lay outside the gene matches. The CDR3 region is CASSTGAFYGYTF. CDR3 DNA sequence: TGTGCCAGCAGTACAGGGGCCTTCTATGGCTACACCTTC.

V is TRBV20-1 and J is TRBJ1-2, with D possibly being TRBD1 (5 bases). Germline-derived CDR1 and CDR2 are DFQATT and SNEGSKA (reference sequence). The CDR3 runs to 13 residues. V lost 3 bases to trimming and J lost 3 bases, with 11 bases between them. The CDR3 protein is CSASLGADYGYTF. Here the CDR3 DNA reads TGCAGTGCTAGTTTAGGGGCCGACTATGGCTACACCTTC.

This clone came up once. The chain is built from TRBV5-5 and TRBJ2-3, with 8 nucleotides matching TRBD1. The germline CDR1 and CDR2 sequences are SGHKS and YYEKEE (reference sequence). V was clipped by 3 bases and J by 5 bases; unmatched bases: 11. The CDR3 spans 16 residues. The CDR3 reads CASSSNPRGTGDTQYF. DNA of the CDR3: TGTGCCAGCAGCTCAAACCCCCGAGGGACAGGAGATACGCAGTATTTT.

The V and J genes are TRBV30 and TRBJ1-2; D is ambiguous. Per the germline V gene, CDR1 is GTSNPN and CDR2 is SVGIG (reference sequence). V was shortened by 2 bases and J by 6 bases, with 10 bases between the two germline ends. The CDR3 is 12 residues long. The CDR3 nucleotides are TGTGCCTGGAGTACCCGGGAGGATGGCTACACCTTC. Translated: CAWSTREDGYTF.

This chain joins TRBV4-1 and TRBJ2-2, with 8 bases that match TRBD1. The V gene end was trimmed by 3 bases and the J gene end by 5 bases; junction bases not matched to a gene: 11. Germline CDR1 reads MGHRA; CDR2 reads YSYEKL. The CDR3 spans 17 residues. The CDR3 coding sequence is TGCGCCAGCAGCCATCCCCAAGGACAGGGAGGAACCGGGGAGCTGTTTTTT. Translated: CASSHPQGQGGTGELFF.